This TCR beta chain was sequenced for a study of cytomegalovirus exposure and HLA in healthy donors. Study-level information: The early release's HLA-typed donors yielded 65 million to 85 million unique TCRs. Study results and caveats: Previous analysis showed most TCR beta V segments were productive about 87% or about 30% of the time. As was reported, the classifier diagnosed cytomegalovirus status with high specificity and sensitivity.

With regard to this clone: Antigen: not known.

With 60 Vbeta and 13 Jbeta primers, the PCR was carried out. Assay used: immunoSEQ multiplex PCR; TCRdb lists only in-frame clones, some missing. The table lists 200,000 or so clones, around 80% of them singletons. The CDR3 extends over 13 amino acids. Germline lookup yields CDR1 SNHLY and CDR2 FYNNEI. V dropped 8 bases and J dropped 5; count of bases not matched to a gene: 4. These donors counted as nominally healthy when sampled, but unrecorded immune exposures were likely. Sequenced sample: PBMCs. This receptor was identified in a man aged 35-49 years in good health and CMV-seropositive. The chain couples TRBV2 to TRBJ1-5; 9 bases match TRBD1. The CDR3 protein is CASSQGAYQPQHF. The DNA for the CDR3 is TGTGCCAGCTCACAGGGGGCCTATCAGCCCCAGCATTTT.